Sequencing of this TCR beta chain was carried out in a study of blood T cell repertoires in COVID-19. The Seattle patients, enrolled during active infection, were followed longitudinally. Only in-frame clones appear in the TCRdb table, and some are missing; sequencing was by immunoSEQ multiplex PCR. The sample has about 420,000 clones; about 87% are singletons. The CDR3 covers 14 residues. Deletions cut 4 bases from V and 0 bases from J, with 7 bases between. Per germline, CDR1 SEHNR and CDR2 FQNEAQ (reference sequence). This chain connects TRBV7-9 to TRBJ1-3; the D is unclear. This clonotype originated in a man younger than 30 with COVID-19, enrolled during active disease. Sample: peripheral blood. The CDR3: CASSSPHSGNTIYF. The CDR3 nucleotides read TGTGCCAGCAGCTCGCCACACTCTGGAAACACCATATATTTT.